This T cell receptor beta chain was documented in a study of CD8+ T cells in alopecia areata. In the study overall: The SALT score measured affected scalp surface percentage in treated patients. Overall study findings and caveats: Tofacitinib yielded significantly lower scalp clonality and fewer expanded CD8+ clones among the top 100.

The treatment denotes: oral pan-JAK inhibitor, 5-10 mg twice daily. A note on this clone: The antigen remains undetermined.

The sequencing template was cDNA reverse transcribed from extracted RNA. Clones were read by immunoSEQ multiplex PCR, and TCRdb kept only the in-frame ones, dropping some. The table includes approximately 130,000 clones, roughly 57% detected once. The CDR3 is made up of 15 amino acids. CDR1 is MNHNS, CDR2 SASEGT, per germline. Deletions cut 2 bases from V and 0 bases from J, with 11 bases between. This TCR derives from a human donor with alopecia areata. V usage is TRBV6-1 and J usage is TRBJ2-7; D is unclear. The input for sequencing was CD4+ T cells sorted from blood, taken at week 4, from a patient treated with tofacitinib. The CDR3 loop is CASSEQPRSSYEQYF. CDR3 nucleotides: TGTGCCAGCAGTGAACAACCACGGAGCTCCTACGAGCAGTACTTC.